This T cell receptor beta chain was identified in a study of T cells expressing NK-cell markers (dated by TCRdb to 2020 to 2022). Broadly, across the study: TCR beta-chain repertoires were profiled in sorted CD3+CD56+NKG2C+, CD3+CD56+NKG2C- and CD3+CD56-NKG2C+ T-cell subsets from about 8 donors. Among the eight sequenced donors, seven were HCMV-seropositive and one was HCMV-seronegative. The study sequenced eight donors, all healthy volunteers chosen at random: three men and five women. Illumina HiSeq 2000/2500, MiSeq or NextSeq was used to sequence libraries as 2 x 150 bp reads.

Instrument used: Illumina HiSeq 2000. The TCR beta cDNA libraries were made using 5'RACE template switching, a step that added both a universal primer site and unique molecular identifiers. cDNA synthesis was primed from the TCR beta constant segment and was followed by two successive PCR amplification steps. For the original study's pipeline: Reads were demultiplexed and grouped by UMI with MIGEC, and clonotypes were assembled and quantified with MiTCR. Only TCR cDNA sequences supported by at least two reads were kept to exclude erroneous sequences. The tcR package was used for downstream repertoire analysis, and clonotypes were matched between fractions using CDR3 nucleotide sequence together with V segment. VDJmatch was used to annotate antigen specificity against VDJdb, with one amino acid substitution in CDR3 permitted. TCRdb reanalyzed the reads, keeping one entry per CDR3 protein sequence and omitting DNA. The V and J calls were not made by the authors but by TCRdb's processing. The sample table on file contains 150,000 or so distinct CDR3 sequences. 30% to 45% of the sample belongs to the ten largest clones.

Overall study results and their limits: Whether the expanded NKG2C-expressing T cell clones were specific for HCMV antigens remained unclear. In several donors, the dominant CD3+CD56+NKG2C+ clonotypes were found to rank among the top 10 CD8+ clonotypes and to make up 1.0-7.0% of CD8+ T cells. Those dominant clonotypes were again the most abundant among CD3+CD56-NKG2C+ cells in a handful of donors, at about 25-65%.

The CDR3, from cysteine to phenylalanine, totals 14 residues. No DNA appears here. The germline V gene gives CDR1 as SNHLY and CDR2 as FYNNEI. Of note for this clonotype: Its antigen remains unidentified.

To determine HCMV serostatus, a commercial ELISA kit was used to detect HCMV-specific IgG in serum. Ficoll density gradient centrifugation was used to isolate peripheral blood mononuclear cells from blood. The receptor chain draws on TRBV2 and TRBJ2-1. The TCR sequence derives from a woman between 50 and 59 years old in good health. Donor details come from another sample of the same person, matched by shared clones. Sequencing input: blood T cells: a sorted CD56 or NKG2C T cell subset, CD4+ or CD8+ T cells, or bulk PBMC T cells (not recorded which). The CDR3 is CASSDVSSYNEQFF.